This passage covers 14 T cell receptor beta chains from one sample sequenced in a study of siplizumab effects on memory and regulatory T cells. Some clones are missing from TCRdb's copy, which holds only in-frame ones; the method was immunoSEQ multiplex PCR. This sample has under 85,000 clones, with 75% to 90% found just once. The specimen was Tregs sorted from blood. These receptor sequences come from a human donor in good health.

This rearrangement joins TRBV19 to TRBJ2-3, with D perhaps TRBD2 (7 bases). Germline assignment: CDR1 LNHDA and CDR2 SQIVND (reference sequence). The CDR3 runs 16 residues. V shed 1 base and J shed 1 base, with 12 bases lying between them. CDR3 in amino acids: CASSIAGGAGTDTQYF. In DNA form, the CDR3 reads TGTGCCAGTAGTATAGCGGGGGGCGCAGGCACAGATACGCAGTATTTT.

This clone was recorded only once. This CDR3 is CASSFGRGGRSPLHF. In DNA, the CDR3 is TGTGCCAGCAGCTTCGGCCGCGGCGGAAGATCACCCCTCCACTTT. This chain uses TRBV7-9 with TRBJ1-6; D is ambiguous. This CDR3 contains 15 residues. CDR1 is SEHNR, CDR2 FQNEAQ, per germline (reference sequence). Trimming cost V 3 bases and J 10 bases, with 16 bases left between them.

This sequence joins TRBV10-3 and TRBJ1-4; 7 bases fit TRBD1. This CDR3 comprises 15 residues. J lost 6 bases, V lost 2 bases, and 6 bases had no gene match. The germline gives CDR1 ENHRY, CDR2 SYGVKD. The CDR3 DNA reads TGTGCCATCAGTGAGAAGACAGGGTTTGATGAAAAACTGTTTTTT. Protein product: CAISEKTGFDEKLFF.

The V and J genes are TRBV19 and TRBJ2-7; D unclear. The CDR3 sequence is 13 residues long. V was pared by 6 bases and J by 1 base, with 10 bases between. Germline values: CDR1 LNHDA, CDR2 SQIVND (reference sequence). The CDR3 spells CASSITRSYEQYF. The DNA for the CDR3 is TGTGCCAGTAGCATTACCCGGTCCTACGAGCAGTACTTC. The entire variable domain, with the rest obtained from reference TRBV19 and TRBJ2-7, is as follows: DGGITQSPKYLFRKEGQNVTLSCEQNLNHDAMYWYRQDPGQGLRLIYYSQIVNDFQKGDIAEGYSVSREKKESFPLTVTSAQKNPTAFYLCASSITRSYEQYFGPGTRLTVT.

CDR3 sequence: CASSSRTGMGTDTQYF. CDR3 bases: TGTGCCAGCAGCTCAAGGACAGGGATGGGCACAGATACGCAGTATTTT. V usage is TRBV7-9 and J usage is TRBJ2-3, with TRBD1 matching 8 bases. This CDR3 is built from 16 residues. Per the germline V gene, CDR1 is SEHNR and CDR2 is FQNEAQ (reference sequence). Trimming removed 4 bases from V and 1 base from J; junction bases left unmatched: 7.

J is TRBJ2-1 and V is TRBV10-3, with D possibly being TRBD1 or TRBD2 (5 bases each). Trimming stripped 2 bases from V and 0 bases from J, with 8 bases between. This CDR3 is 15 amino acids long. Per germline, CDR1 ENHRY and CDR2 SYGVKD. The CDR3 DNA is TGTGCCATCAGTGAGGGGGGTACCTCCTACAATGAGCAGTTCTTC. Translated, it gives CAISEGGTSYNEQFF.

This clone showed up just once. This chain joins TRBV19 and TRBJ1-5; 8 bases are shared with TRBD1. Germline V CDR1 and CDR2: LNHDA, SQIVND (reference sequence). V gave up 9 bases and J gave up 4 bases; unmatched junction bases: 5. The CDR3 sequence is 13 residues long. The CDR3 DNA follows: TGTGCCAGCCAACGGACAGGGAATCAGCCCCAGCATTTT. It codes for CASQRTGNQPQHF. Drawing the rest from reference TRBV19 and TRBJ1-5, the complete variable domain is DGGITQSPKYLFRKEGQNVTLSCEQNLNHDAMYWYRQDPGQGLRLIYYSQIVNDFQKGDIAEGYSVSREKKESFPLTVTSAQKNPTAFYLCASQRTGNQPQHFGDGTRLSIL.

This clone has just a few counts. The DNA for the CDR3 is TGCGCCAGCAGCTTGGGAGCGGGGGGCACAGATACGCAGTATTTT. It translates to CASSLGAGGTDTQYF. The chain uses TRBV5-1 and TRBJ2-3; 8 bases are a match to TRBD2. The CDR3 sequence is 15 residues long. The V gene end was trimmed by 0 bases and the J gene end by 1 base; junction bases not matched to a gene: 1. Germline assignment: CDR1 SGHRS and CDR2 YFSETQ.

The chain combines TRBV7-3 with TRBJ2-5; D is possibly TRBD2 (5 bases). Germline V gene sequence: CDR1 SGHTA, CDR2 FQGTGA. Trimming took off 5 bases at V and 4 bases at J, with 11 bases between the two ends. The CDR3 totals 13 residues. CDR3 in amino acids: CASSRGFSETQYF. The CDR3 DNA follows: TGTGCCAGCAGCCGAGGGTTTTCAGAGACCCAGTACTTC. Combining the CDR3 with reference TRBV7-3 and TRBJ2-5 gives the whole variable domain GAGVSQTPSNKVTEKGKYVELRCDPISGHTALYWYRQSLGQGPEFLIYFQGTGAADDSGLPNDRFFAVRPEGSVSTLKIQRTERGDSAVYLCASSRGFSETQYFGPGTRLLVL.

V gene TRBV19 combines with J gene TRBJ1-1; D possibly corresponds to TRBD1 (5 bases). Per germline, CDR1 LNHDA and CDR2 SQIVND (reference sequence). The CDR3 has 14 amino acids. Trimming left V 8 bases short and J 5 bases short, with 18 bases between. As DNA, the CDR3 is TGTGCCAGTGCCACGGAGAGGGGCGCAACTGAAGCTTTCTTT. Encoded protein: CASATERGATEAFF.

This chain links TRBV5-6 with TRBJ2-4, with 7 nucleotides matching TRBD2. Germline CDR1 SGHDT, CDR2 YYEEEE. Trimming cost V 5 bases and J 6 bases; bases outside gene matches: 14. The CDR3 length is 16 residues. CDR3 sequence reads: CASRRSGGLLGNIQYF. DNA of the CDR3: TGTGCCAGCAGGAGGTCGGGGGGACTCCTAGGAAACATTCAGTACTTC.

The chain is built from TRBV30 and TRBJ1-2, with 8 bases fitting TRBD1. The CDR3 consists of 12 residues. CDR1 GTSNPN and CDR2 SVGIG come from the germline V gene (reference sequence). J gave up 4 bases and V 4 bases, and 2 bases lay outside the gene matches. The CDR3 spells CAWTQGAYGYTF. The CDR3 DNA reads as TGTGCCTGGACTCAGGGGGCCTATGGCTACACCTTC.

This chain links TRBV11-2 with TRBJ1-6, with unresolved D. The CDR3 loop spans 15 amino acids. Trimming left V 3 bases short and J 6 bases short, with 12 bases between. The germline CDR1 and CDR2 sequences are SGHAT and FQNNGV. CDR3 sequence reads: CASSFFSLSNSPLHF. The CDR3 DNA follows: TGTGCCAGCAGCTTCTTCTCGCTGAGTAATTCACCCCTCCACTTT.

The chain joins TRBV5-1 to TRBJ2-2, with 14 bases lining up with TRBD2. The CDR3 length is 18 residues. Losses at the gene ends were 1 base for V and 3 bases for J; bases not matched to a gene: 5. Per the germline V gene, CDR1 is SGHRS and CDR2 is YFSETQ. In nucleotides, the CDR3 is TGCGCCAGCAGCTTGACGACTAGCGGGAGGGCCGACACCGGGGAGCTGTTTTTT. It yields the protein CASSLTTSGRADTGELFF.